These T cell receptor beta chains were read from a single sample in a study of T cell repertoires in cytomegalovirus infection. For these receptors, no antigen is known. TCRdb re-analysed the reads in MiXCR, keeping a single row per CDR3 protein. The repertoire has around 360,000 distinct CDR3 sequences, around a third of them found once; the top ten carry 13%. Here the sequenced sample was cultured PBMCs, taken from culture after CMV antigen stimulation. The receptors here all came from a human donor in good health (CMV status not recorded). Some clones in this sample may be carry-over from other donors' samples. The CDR3 runs from the conserved cysteine through the conserved F or W. Fields, in order: V gene, J gene, D gene, clone size, CDR3 DNA, CDR3 protein. The D gene is left open where the match is weak. Clone size is stated in some rows and not others, as once, few, many or a class when expanded.

v_gene: TRBV2
j_gene: TRBJ2-2
d_gene: NA
abundance: NA
CDR3nt: TGTGCGGCCCGGCAGGGGCCCACCGGGGAGCTGTTTTTT
CDR3aa: CAARQGPTGELFF

v_gene: TRBV6-5
j_gene: TRBJ1-2
d_gene: TRBD1
abundance: NA
CDR3nt: TGTGCCAGCAACCCCGTTCCGGGACAGGTCTATGGCTACACCTTC
CDR3aa: CASNPVPGQVYGYTF

v_gene: TRBV6-8
j_gene: TRBJ2-1
d_gene: NA
abundance: NA
CDR3nt: TGTGCCAGCAGTTACTCACGCCTGGGGGAGCAGTTCTTC
CDR3aa: CASSYSRLGEQFF

v_gene: TRBV6-5
j_gene: TRBJ2-1
d_gene: NA
abundance: NA
CDR3nt: TGTGCCAGCACCCCGGGGCAGGTAGCGGCAATTGAGCAGTTCTTC
CDR3aa: CASTPGQVAAIEQFF

v_gene: TRBV7-8
j_gene: TRBJ1-2
d_gene: TRBD1
abundance: NA
CDR3nt: TGTGCCAGCAGCTACCGGGGGAGGGGGCAAGTCTATGGCTACACCTTC
CDR3aa: CASSYRGRGQVYGYTF

v_gene: TRBV6-5
j_gene: TRBJ1-6
d_gene: NA
abundance: NA
CDR3nt: TGTGCCAGCAGAATAAATACAGGGAAAGTGGGTAATTCACCCCTCCACTTT
CDR3aa: CASRINTGKVGNSPLHF

v_gene: TRBV2
j_gene: TRBJ1-6
d_gene: NA
abundance: NA
CDR3nt: TGTGCCAGCAGTGGGGCAGGGGAATATAATTCACCCCTCCACTTT
CDR3aa: CASSGAGEYNSPLHF

v_gene: TRBV7-2
j_gene: TRBJ2-4
d_gene: TRBD1
abundance: many
CDR3nt: TGTGCCAGCAGCTCCCCCACCGGGACAGGAAACATTCAGTACTTC
CDR3aa: CASSSPTGTGNIQYF

v_gene: TRBV7-8
j_gene: TRBJ2-7
d_gene: NA
abundance: few
CDR3nt: TGTGCCAGCAGCTTAAACTTCCTCTACTACGAGCAGTACTTC
CDR3aa: CASSLNFLYYEQYF

v_gene: TRBV7-9
j_gene: TRBJ1-1
d_gene: NA
abundance: many
CDR3nt: TGTGCCAGCAGCTGGACAGAGAACACTGAAGCTTTCTTT
CDR3aa: CASSWTENTEAFF

v_gene: TRBV28
j_gene: TRBJ1-2
d_gene: NA
abundance: NA
CDR3nt: TGTGCCAGCAGTTTATTAGTCGGCGAGGGCTACACCTTC
CDR3aa: CASSLLVGEGYTF

v_gene: TRBV19
j_gene: TRBJ2-1
d_gene: NA
abundance: NA
CDR3nt: TGTGCCAGTAGTATATGGGAGCCTGTAGGCAATGAGCAGTTCTTC
CDR3aa: CASSIWEPVGNEQFF

v_gene: TRBV7-9
j_gene: TRBJ2-1
d_gene: NA
abundance: NA
CDR3nt: TGTGCCCGCAGCTTAGTCTCCATCTCCTACAATGAGCAGTTCTTC
CDR3aa: CARSLVSISYNEQFF

v_gene: TRBV12-5
j_gene: TRBJ1-2
d_gene: NA
abundance: few
CDR3nt: TGTGCTAGTGGCCGAGAAGCCGGGGCGATCTATGGCTACACCTTC
CDR3aa: CASGREAGAIYGYTF

v_gene: TRBV10-3
j_gene: TRBJ2-7
d_gene: NA
abundance: few
CDR3nt: TGTGCCATCAGTGAAAAATCAGGACAGGCGGGTGGGGGAGGAACCTACGAGCAGTACTTC
CDR3aa: CAISEKSGQAGGGGTYEQYF

v_gene: TRBV28
j_gene: TRBJ1-3
d_gene: TRBD1
abundance: NA
CDR3nt: TGTGCCAGCAGTTTAGCGGGACAGGGCTCTGGAAACACCATATATTTT
CDR3aa: CASSLAGQGSGNTIYF

v_gene: TRBV2
j_gene: TRBJ2-3
d_gene: NA
abundance: NA
CDR3nt: TGTGCCAGCAGCCCCGGGGGCAGGGTTAGGTATTTT
CDR3aa: CASSPGGRVRYF

v_gene: TRBV11-2
j_gene: TRBJ1-2
d_gene: NA
abundance: few
CDR3nt: TGTGCCAGCAGCTTAGAGGAGGAATCGGTGGGCTACACCTTC
CDR3aa: CASSLEEESVGYTF

v_gene: TRBV27
j_gene: TRBJ2-2
d_gene: NA
abundance: NA
CDR3nt: TGTGCCAGCAGTTTTTCCAGGGCCACCGGGGAGCTGTTTTTT
CDR3aa: CASSFSRATGELFF

v_gene: TRBV12-5
j_gene: TRBJ2-1
d_gene: NA
abundance: NA
CDR3nt: TGTGCTAGTGGTTTGATATTAGGACACAAGGGGGGTTACAATGAGCAGTTCTTC
CDR3aa: CASGLILGHKGGYNEQFF

v_gene: TRBV7-9
j_gene: TRBJ1-2
d_gene: NA
abundance: many
CDR3nt: TGTGCCAGCAGCAGGGACACCTCGGGGCCAGGCTACACCTTC
CDR3aa: CASSRDTSGPGYTF

v_gene: TRBV7-2
j_gene: TRBJ2-7
d_gene: NA
abundance: many
CDR3nt: TGTGCCAGCAGCCTAGGATGGGACATCTACTCCTACGAGCAGTACTTC
CDR3aa: CASSLGWDIYSYEQYF